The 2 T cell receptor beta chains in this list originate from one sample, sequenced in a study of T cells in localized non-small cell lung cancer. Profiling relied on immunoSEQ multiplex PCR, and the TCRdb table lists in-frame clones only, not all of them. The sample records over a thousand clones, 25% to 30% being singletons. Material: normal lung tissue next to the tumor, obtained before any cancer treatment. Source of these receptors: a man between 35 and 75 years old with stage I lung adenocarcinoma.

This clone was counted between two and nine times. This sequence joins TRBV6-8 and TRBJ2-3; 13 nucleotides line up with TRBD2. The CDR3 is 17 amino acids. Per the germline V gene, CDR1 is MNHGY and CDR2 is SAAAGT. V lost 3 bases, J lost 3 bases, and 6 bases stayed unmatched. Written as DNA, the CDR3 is TGTGCCAGCAGTTATCGGACTAGCGGGAGTAGGACAGATACGCAGTATTTT. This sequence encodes CASSYRTSGSRTDTQYF.

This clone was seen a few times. The CDR3 coding sequence is TGTGCCAGCAGTCGGGGACAGGGGGAGACAGATACGCAGTATTTT. Translating it yields CASSRGQGETDTQYF. This chain uses TRBV6-8 with TRBJ2-3, with 11 bases matching TRBD1. Germline CDR1 reads MNHGY; CDR2 reads SAAAGT. V lost 5 bases, J lost 3 bases, and 4 bases stayed unmatched. The CDR3 is 15 residues long.